The clone carrying this T cell receptor beta chain was observed at least ten times. The antigen remains unidentified. Individual cDNA molecules in this library carried unique molecular identifiers. Using its own MiXCR run on the RACE reads, TCRdb lists one record per CDR3 protein. The data contain some 59,000 distinct CDR3 sequences, around 10% of them singletons. This record belongs to a study of human T cells and chemical hapten exposure. Study results and limitations: As patch test score rose, PT1 expanded TCR counts tended to rise as well.

The junction had 9 bases not matched to a gene; V was cut back by 7 bases and J by 6 bases. Germline CDR1 reads LGHDT; CDR2 reads YNNKEL (reference sequence). This CDR3 region has 14 residues. Time point described: pre-sensitization, week 0. Regarding treatment: therapeutic diphenylcyclopropenone sensitization with weekly scalp DPC. At every patch-test visit, blood was drawn before the patch test was applied. The chain combines TRBV3-1 with TRBJ2-1, with 7 nucleotides matching TRBD1. Material: whole blood, obtained in connection with sensitization to the hapten diphenylcyclopropenone (DPC). The receptor was isolated from a woman aged 40 to 49 with alopecia areata. Some clones in this sample may be carry-over from other donors' samples. The CDR3 protein is CASNFATGSNEQFF. The CDR3 bases are TGTGCCAGCAACTTCGCGACAGGGAGCAATGAGCAGTTCTTC.